This TCR beta chain was sequenced during a study of T cell changes during pregnancy in multiple sclerosis. The ends were cut back, 5 bases at V and 7 bases at J, with 15 bases in the middle. Per germline, CDR1 SGHTA and CDR2 FQGNSA. CDR3 size: 14 residues. Method: immunoSEQ multiplex PCR; TCRdb's copy keeps in-frame clones and lacks some. The sample carries about 80,000 clones, around 94% recorded once. The V and J genes are TRBV7-2 and TRBJ2-1; D gene unclear. This clonotype was sampled from a female donor in good health, enrolled as a control in a pregnancy study. Sample: peripheral blood, taken in the second trimester of pregnancy. The CDR3 loop reads CASSPYSRKNEQFF. The CDR3, as DNA: TGTGCCAGCAGCCCCTACAGTCGGAAGAATGAGCAGTTCTTC.